Sequencing of this TCR beta chain was carried out in a study of graft-versus-host responses after intestinal transplantation. Overall study: Recipients got multivisceral, liver-intestinal, or isolated intestinal transplants. All recipients got anti-thymocyte globulin induction, then tacrolimus and steroids for approximately 3 years.

Germline-derived CDR1 and CDR2 are MNHEY and SVGAGI. This CDR3 is built from 14 residues. V dropped 5 bases and J dropped 2 bases, with 12 bases sitting between them. Assay used: immunoSEQ multiplex PCR; TCRdb lists only in-frame clones, some missing. The top ten clones hold 0.95% of a sample with 100,000 or so clones, roughly 87% of them seen once. A remark on this clone: As yet, its antigen is unknown.

This chain links TRBV6-5 with TRBJ1-2, with no clear D. The input for sequencing was unstimulated CD4+ T cells sorted from spleen or lymph node cells, taken before transplant. This receptor was identified in a human donor who was the organ donor for an intestinal transplant. CDR3 coding DNA: TGTGCCAGCAGTAATCGGATGGAAAACTATGGCTACACCTTC. Its translation: CASSNRMENYGYTF.